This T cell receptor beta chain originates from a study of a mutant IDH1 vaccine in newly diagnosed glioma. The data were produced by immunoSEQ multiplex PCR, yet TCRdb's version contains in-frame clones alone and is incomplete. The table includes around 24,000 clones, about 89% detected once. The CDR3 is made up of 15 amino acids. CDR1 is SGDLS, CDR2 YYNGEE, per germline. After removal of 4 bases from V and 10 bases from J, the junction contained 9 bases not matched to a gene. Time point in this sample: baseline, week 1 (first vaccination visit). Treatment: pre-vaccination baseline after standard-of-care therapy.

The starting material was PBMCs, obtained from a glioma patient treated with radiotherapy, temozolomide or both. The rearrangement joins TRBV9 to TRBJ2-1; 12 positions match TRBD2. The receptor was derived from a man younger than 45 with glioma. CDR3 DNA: TGTGCCAGCAGCCCCCTAGCGGGAGGGCCGTGGGAGCAGTTCTTC. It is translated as CASSPLAGGPWEQFF.